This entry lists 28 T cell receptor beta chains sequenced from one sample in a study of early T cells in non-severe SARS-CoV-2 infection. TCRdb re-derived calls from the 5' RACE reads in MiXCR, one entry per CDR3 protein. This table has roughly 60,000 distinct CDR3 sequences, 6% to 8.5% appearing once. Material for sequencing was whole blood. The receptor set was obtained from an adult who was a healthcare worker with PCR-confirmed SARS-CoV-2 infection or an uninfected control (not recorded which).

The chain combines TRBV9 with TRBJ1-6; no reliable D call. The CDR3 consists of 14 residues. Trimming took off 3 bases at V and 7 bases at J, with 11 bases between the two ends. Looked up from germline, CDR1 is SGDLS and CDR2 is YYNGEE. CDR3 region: CASSATQGNSPLHF. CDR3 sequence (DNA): TGTGCCAGCAGCGCGACCCAAGGAAATTCACCCCTCCACTTT.

The CDR3 DNA is TGTGCCAGCAGCTCGGGGACTAGCGGATCAAACACCGGGGAGCTGTTTTTT. It specifies CASSSGTSGSNTGELFF. The V and J genes are TRBV11-2 and TRBJ2-2, with 11 bases matching TRBD2. From germline, CDR1 is SGHAT and CDR2 FQNNGV. This CDR3 region has 17 residues. The V segment lost 4 bases and the J segment 2 bases; nucleotides outside the gene matches: 6.

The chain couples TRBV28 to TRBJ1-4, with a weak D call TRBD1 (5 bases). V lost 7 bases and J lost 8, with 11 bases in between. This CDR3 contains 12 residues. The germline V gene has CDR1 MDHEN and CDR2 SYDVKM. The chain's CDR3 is CASTGGREKLFF. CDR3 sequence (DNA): TGTGCCAGCACGGGGGGTAGGGAAAAACTGTTTTTT.

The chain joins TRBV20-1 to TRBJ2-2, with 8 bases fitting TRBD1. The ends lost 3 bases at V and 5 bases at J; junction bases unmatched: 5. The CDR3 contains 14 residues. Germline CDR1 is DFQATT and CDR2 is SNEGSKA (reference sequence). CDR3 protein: CSASRTGGTGELFF. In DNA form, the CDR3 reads TGCAGTGCTAGCCGTACAGGGGGGACCGGGGAGCTGTTTTTT.

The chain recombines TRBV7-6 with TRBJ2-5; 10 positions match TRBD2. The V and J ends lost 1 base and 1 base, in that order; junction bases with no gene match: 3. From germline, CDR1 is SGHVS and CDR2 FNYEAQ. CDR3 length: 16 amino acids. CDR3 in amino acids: CASSLGVAGGQETQYF. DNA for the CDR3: TGTGCCAGCAGCTTAGGGGTAGCGGGAGGCCAAGAGACCCAGTACTTC.

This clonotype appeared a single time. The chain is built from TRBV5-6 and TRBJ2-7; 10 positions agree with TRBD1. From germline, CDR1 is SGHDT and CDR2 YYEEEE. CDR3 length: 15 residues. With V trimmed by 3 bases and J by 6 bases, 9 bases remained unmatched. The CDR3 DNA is TGTGCCAGCAGCTCGGACTGGGACAGGGGTGGCGAGCAGTACTTC. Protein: CASSSDWDRGGEQYF.

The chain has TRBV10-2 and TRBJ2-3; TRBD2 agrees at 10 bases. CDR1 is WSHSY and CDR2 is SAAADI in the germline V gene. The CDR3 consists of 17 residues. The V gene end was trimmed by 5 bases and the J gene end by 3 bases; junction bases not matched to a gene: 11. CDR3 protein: CASSPRLAGMGTDTQYF. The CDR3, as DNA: TGCGCCAGCAGTCCTCGACTAGCGGGTATGGGGACAGATACGCAGTATTTT.

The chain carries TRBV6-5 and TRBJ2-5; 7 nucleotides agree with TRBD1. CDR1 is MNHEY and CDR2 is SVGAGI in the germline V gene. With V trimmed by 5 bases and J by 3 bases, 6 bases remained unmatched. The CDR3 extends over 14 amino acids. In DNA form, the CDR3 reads TGTGCCAGCAGTCCCCCACAGGGGAAAGAGACCCAGTACTTC. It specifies CASSPPQGKETQYF.

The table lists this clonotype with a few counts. For the CDR3, the DNA is TGTGCCAGCAGCCCCCTGGGGGGAGGCGAGACCCAGTACTTC. Amino acid sequence: CASSPLGGGETQYF. The genes are TRBV6-5 and TRBJ2-5; D is perhaps TRBD2 (6 bases). The germline gives CDR1 MNHEY, CDR2 SVGAGI. The CDR3 is 14 amino acids. The V end lost 6 bases, the J end lost 5 bases, and 16 bases lay between the germline ends.

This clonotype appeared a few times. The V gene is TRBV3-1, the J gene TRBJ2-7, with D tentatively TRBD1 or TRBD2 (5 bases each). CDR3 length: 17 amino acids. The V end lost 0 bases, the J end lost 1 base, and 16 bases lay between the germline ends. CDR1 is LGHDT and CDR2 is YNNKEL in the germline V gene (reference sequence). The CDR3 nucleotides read TGTGCCAGCAGCCAAGAGAACGGGATGGGGGAATCCTACGAGCAGTACTTC. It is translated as CASSQENGMGESYEQYF.

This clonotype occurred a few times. The CDR3 DNA reads as TGTGCCAGCTCACCACAACATGGATCGCAGGGTGCATACTTC. Translation: CASSPQHGSQGAYF. The rearrangement links TRBV18 to TRBJ2-7; perhaps TRBD1 as D (5 bases). CDR1 KGHSH and CDR2 LQKENI come from the germline V gene. This CDR3 comprises 14 residues. V was shortened by 1 base and J by 13 bases, with 20 bases between the two germline ends.

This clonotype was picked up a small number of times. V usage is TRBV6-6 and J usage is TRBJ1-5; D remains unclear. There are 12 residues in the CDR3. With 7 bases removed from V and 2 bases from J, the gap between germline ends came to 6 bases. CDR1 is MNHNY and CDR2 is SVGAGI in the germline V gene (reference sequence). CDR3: CASNRRNQPQHF. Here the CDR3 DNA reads TGTGCCAGCAACAGACGCAATCAGCCCCAGCATTTT.

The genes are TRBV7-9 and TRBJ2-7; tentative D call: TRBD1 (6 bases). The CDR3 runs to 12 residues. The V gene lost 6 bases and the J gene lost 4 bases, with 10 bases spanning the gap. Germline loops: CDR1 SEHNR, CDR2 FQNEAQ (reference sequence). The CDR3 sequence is CASSKQGYEQYF. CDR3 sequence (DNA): TGTGCCAGCAGTAAACAGGGTTACGAGCAGTACTTC.

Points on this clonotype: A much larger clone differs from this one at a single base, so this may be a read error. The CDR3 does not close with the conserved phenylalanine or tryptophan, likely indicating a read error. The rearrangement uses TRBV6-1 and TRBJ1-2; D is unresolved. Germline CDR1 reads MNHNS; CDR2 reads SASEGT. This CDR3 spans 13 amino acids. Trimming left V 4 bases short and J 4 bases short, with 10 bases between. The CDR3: CASSARETYGYTL. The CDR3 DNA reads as TGTGCCAGCAGTGCCCGAGAGACCTATGGCTACACCCTC.

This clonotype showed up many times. CDR3 coding DNA: TGCAGCGCCCCCGAAGTTGGGAGCTATGGCTACACCTTC. This codes for CSAPEVGSYGYTF. The V gene is TRBV29-1, the J gene TRBJ1-2; D is ambiguous. Trimming took 7 bases from V and 4 from J, leaving 16 bases between them. This CDR3 is 13 amino acids long. Germline-derived CDR1 and CDR2 are SQVTM and ANQGSEA.

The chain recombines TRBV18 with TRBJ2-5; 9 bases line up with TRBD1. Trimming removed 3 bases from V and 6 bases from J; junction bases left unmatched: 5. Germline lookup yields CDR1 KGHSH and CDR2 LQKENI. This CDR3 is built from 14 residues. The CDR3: CASSPDRGKKTQYF. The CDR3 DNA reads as TGTGCCAGCTCACCCGACAGGGGGAAGAAGACCCAGTACTTC.

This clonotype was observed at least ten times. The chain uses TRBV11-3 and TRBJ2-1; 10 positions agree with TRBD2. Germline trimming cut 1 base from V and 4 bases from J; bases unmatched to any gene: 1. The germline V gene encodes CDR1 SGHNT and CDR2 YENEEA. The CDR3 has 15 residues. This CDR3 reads CASSLGTSGYNEQFF. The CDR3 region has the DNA TGTGCCAGCAGCTTAGGGACTAGCGGATACAATGAGCAGTTCTTC.

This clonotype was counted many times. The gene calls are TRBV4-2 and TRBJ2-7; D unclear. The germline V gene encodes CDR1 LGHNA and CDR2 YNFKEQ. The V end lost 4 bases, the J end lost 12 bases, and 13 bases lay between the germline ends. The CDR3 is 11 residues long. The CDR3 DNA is TGTGCCAGCAGCCTCTGCCCTCCGGGGTACTTC. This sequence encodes CASSLCPPGYF.

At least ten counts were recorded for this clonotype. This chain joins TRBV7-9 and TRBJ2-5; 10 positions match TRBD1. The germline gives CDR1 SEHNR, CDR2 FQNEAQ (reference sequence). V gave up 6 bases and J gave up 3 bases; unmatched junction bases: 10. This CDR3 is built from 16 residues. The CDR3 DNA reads TGTGCCAGCAGGGACAGGGGGTGGACAGGGGAAGAGACCCAGTACTTC. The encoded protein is CASRDRGWTGEETQYF.

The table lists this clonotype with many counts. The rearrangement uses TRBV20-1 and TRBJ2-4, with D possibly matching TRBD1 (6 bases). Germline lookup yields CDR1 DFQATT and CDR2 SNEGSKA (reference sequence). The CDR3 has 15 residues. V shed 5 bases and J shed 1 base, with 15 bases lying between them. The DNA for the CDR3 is TGCAGTGCTCAAGAGGGGGAGAGGGCCAAAAACATTCAGTACTTC. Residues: CSAQEGERAKNIQYF.

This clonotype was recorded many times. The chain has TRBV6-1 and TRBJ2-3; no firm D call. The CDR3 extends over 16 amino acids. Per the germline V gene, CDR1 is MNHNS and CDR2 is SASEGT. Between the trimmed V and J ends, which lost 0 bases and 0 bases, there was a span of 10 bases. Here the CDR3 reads CASSEAPRSSTDTQYF. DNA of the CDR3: TGTGCCAGCAGTGAAGCTCCGCGTTCTAGCACAGATACGCAGTATTTT.

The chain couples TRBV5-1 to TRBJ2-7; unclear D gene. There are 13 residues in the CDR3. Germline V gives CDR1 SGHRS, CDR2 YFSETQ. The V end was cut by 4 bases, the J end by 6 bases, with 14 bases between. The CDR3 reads CASSRTTFREQYF. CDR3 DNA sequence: TGCGCCAGCAGCCGGACCACCTTTCGCGAGCAGTACTTC.

CDR3 bases: TGTGCCATCGGGGGCGCCCGTCTGATGGAGCAGTACTTC. This gives the protein CAIGGARLMEQYF. The rearrangement links TRBV7-9 to TRBJ2-7, with D perhaps matching TRBD1 or TRBD2 (6 bases each). The V end lost 10 bases, the J end lost 7 bases, and 20 bases lay between the germline ends. The CDR3 consists of 13 residues. Germline loops: CDR1 SEHNR, CDR2 FQNEAQ (reference sequence).

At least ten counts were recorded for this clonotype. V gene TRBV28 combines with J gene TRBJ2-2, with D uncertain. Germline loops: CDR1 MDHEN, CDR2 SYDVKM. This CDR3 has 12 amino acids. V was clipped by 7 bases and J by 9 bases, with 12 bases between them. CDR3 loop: CASKVDSRELFF. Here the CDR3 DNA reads TGTGCCAGCAAGGTTGACTCCCGGGAGCTGTTTTTT.

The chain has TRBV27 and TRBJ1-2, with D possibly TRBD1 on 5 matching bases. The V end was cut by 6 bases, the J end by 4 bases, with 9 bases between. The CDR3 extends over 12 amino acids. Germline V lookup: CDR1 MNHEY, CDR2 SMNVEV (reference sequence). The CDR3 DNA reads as TGTGCCAGCAGGGGAAGGGGCTATGGCTACACCTTC. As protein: CASRGRGYGYTF.

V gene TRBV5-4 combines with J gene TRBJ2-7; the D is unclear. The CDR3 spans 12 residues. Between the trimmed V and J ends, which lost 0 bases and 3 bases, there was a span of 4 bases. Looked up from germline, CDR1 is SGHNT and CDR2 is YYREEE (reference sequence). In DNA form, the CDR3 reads TGTGCCAGCAGCTTGGGGGACTACGAGCAGTACTTC. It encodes CASSLGDYEQYF.

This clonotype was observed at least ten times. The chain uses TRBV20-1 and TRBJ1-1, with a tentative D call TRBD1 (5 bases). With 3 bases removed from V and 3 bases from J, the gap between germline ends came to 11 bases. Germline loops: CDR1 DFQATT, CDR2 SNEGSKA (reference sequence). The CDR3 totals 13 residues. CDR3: CSASNGGYTEAFF. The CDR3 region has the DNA TGCAGTGCTAGTAATGGGGGGTACACTGAAGCTTTCTTT.

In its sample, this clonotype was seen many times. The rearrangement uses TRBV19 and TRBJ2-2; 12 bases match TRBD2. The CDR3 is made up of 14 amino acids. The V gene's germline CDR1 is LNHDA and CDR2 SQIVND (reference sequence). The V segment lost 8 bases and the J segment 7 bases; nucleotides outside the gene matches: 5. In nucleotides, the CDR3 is TGTGCCAGTCGACTAGCGGGAGATCACGGGGAGCTGTTTTTT. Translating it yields CASRLAGDHGELFF.